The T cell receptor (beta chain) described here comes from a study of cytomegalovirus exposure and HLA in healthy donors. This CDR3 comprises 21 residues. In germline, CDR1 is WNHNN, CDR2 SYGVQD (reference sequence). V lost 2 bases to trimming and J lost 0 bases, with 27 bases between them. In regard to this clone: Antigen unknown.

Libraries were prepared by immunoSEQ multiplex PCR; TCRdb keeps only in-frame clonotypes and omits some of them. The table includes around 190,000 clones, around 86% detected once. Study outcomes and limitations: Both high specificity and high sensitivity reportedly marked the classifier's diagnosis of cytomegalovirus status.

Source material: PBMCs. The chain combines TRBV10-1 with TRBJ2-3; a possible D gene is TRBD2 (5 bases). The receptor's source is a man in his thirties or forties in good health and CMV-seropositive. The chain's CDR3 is CASSEAHFPPTCSESTDTQYF. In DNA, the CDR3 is TGCGCCAGCAGTGAGGCCCACTTCCCACCTACTTGTAGCGAGAGCACAGATACGCAGTATTTT.